One and the same sample provided the 3 T cell receptor beta chains below, sequenced in a study of T cell responses to AZD1222 COVID-19 vaccine. Only in-frame clones appear in the TCRdb table, and some are missing; sequencing was by immunoSEQ multiplex PCR. The table has just over 150,000 clones, 90% seen once; the top ten hold about 1.6%. Specimen: peripheral blood, collected 28 days after the second AZD1222 dose. These receptors all stem from an adult who received the AZD1222 COVID-19 vaccine.

The chain couples TRBV4-1 to TRBJ1-5; D not certain. The germline gives CDR1 MGHRA, CDR2 YSYEKL. Trimming stripped 4 bases from V and 0 bases from J, with 10 bases between. The CDR3 runs 15 residues. The CDR3 bases are TGCGCCAGCAGCCCCATCTTATATAGCAATCAGCCCCAGCATTTT. Its protein is CASSPILYSNQPQHF.

The chain combines TRBV11-2 with TRBJ2-5; no reliable D call. The CDR3 consists of 14 residues. The V end was cut by 4 bases, the J end by 3 bases, with 12 bases between. The germline gives CDR1 SGHAT, CDR2 FQNNGV. CDR3 in amino acids: CASSSSIWEETQYF. The CDR3 DNA is TGTGCCAGCAGCTCCTCAATATGGGAAGAGACCCAGTACTTC.

The genes are TRBV4-2 and TRBJ1-5; D is unresolved. Germline V lookup: CDR1 LGHNA, CDR2 YNFKEQ. The CDR3 length is 14 residues. Trimming shortened V by 0 bases and J by 4 bases, and 7 bases separated the two germline ends. Here the CDR3 reads CASSQDDLNQPQHF. CDR3 in DNA: TGTGCCAGCAGCCAAGATGATCTTAATCAGCCCCAGCATTTT.